This T cell receptor (beta chain) emerged from a study of persistence of HIV-infected CD4 T cells (TCRdb year 2020). At the level of the whole study: CMV- and HIV-1 Gag-responding CD4+ T cells were isolated from ART-treated individuals so that antigen-driven clonal expansion of HIV-1-infected cells could be examined. TCRbeta sequencing assessed the clonality of all cells in each sorted population, while proviral sequencing assessed the clonality of infected cells. Cross-participant TCR cluster analysis included under ten participants for CMV and roughly 7 participants for Gag. Peripheral blood samples of up to roughly 180 mL were obtained at multiple time points, with the exception of two participants, for whom leukapheresis was performed at a single time point. Suppressive ART had been received by participants for a median of 8 years.

Results and caveats for the whole study, not just this receptor: The study involved few individuals and tested only a limited range of antigens. Because the TCR analyses were done in bulk, restricting them to just the rare CMV-responding cells that actually carried HIV-1 proviruses was not possible. TCRbeta richness in CMV- and Gag-responding cells was significantly lower than in anti-CD3/anti-CD28-responding cells; CMV-responding cells had higher oligoclonality than CD3/CD28-stimulated and Gag-responding cells. Within the same sorted populations, how oligoclonal the TCRs were correlated with how oligoclonal the proviruses were. Antigen-responding cells were enriched for degenerate expanded CDR3beta sequences, which suggests convergent selection of CD4+ responses to CMV and Gag.

TCRbeta repertoires were sequenced from genomic DNA with the immunoSEQ hsTCRB assay version 4 in survey mode. For TCRbeta sequencing, genomic DNA was diluted to 10 ng/uL, and up to roughly 1 ug was used per sample. Per the original workflow: TCRbeta data were analyzed in ImmunoSeq Analyzer 3.0, with diversity computed on productive nucleotide rearrangements. Using the Immunarch R package, lower-bound TCR diversity was estimated with the improved Chao index and clonality was estimated with the Gini coefficient. When different nucleotide rearrangements encoded the same CDR3beta amino acid sequence, each rearrangement was treated as a distinct clonotype. Differential abundance analysis found TCRbeta sequences that were significantly enriched in antigen-responding cells compared with anti-CD3/anti-CD28-activated cells. TCRs were clustered by predicted peptide-MHC specificity with GLIPH2, both within individual participants and across merged participant data sets. What TCRdb holds here is the immuneACCESS table cut down to in-frame rearrangements. Part of the clones is not present; checked against another copy, under half of the missing clones reflect an unresolved V gene, and the others are unexplained. V and J calls and clone size come straight from that table; D and trimming were deduced from the DNA. This sample has 64,000 or so clones in its table, and 65% to 80% of those were observed once. The leading ten clones occupy approximately 1.7% of the sample.

Measured from the cysteine to the phenylalanine, the CDR3 is 15 residues long. Only CDR3 DNA remains: 45 bases, in frame from the first base. CDR1 and CDR2 are drawn from the germline V gene: SGDLS, YYNGEE. The germline V end is reduced by 3 bases and the J end by 8 bases; junction bases left unmatched: 6. Note on this clone: Its target antigen remains unknown. The input lacks base qualities; no much larger clone sits a single base away.

The treatment or condition label of this sample denotes: suppressive antiretroviral therapy. A pool of overlapping HIV-1 Gag 15-mer peptides, at around 1 ug per peptide per mL, was used to stimulate the cells. Memory CD4+ T cells that did not respond, being CD40L-negative, CD69-negative and CD45RO-high, were sorted as memory populations depleted of antigen-responding cells. HIV-1-infected adults in whom suppressive ART had been started during chronic infection were enrolled as participants. For at least 4 years, participants had undetectable plasma HIV-1 RNA, below 50 copies/mL. To be included, a participant needed positive CMV serology and a CD4+ T cell count above 400 cells/uL. Before stimulation, PBMCs were isolated using density centrifugation and then depleted of CD8+ T cells. CD8-depleted PBMCs were stimulated for 15 to 20 hours with anti-CD28/CD49d costimulation, CD40-blocking antibody and enfuvirtide to prevent new infections. Cell sorting was performed on a Beckman Coulter MoFlo Legacy or XDP sorter, and dead cells were excluded with propidium iodide. The QIAamp DNA Mini Kit was used for genomic DNA extraction from samples above one million cells, and the Quick-DNA Microprep Kit was used otherwise.

Sequencing was performed on CD4+ T cells sorted from PBMCs after 18-hour stimulation, taken from a patient who received antiretroviral therapy. Read against the paper, the sample's cell subset or site label means: CD40L-CD69- CD45RO-high memory CD4 T cells not responding to Gag peptides. The sequence links TRBV9 to TRBJ2-1; 12 central nucleotides agree with TRBD1. This receptor was obtained from an adult man with HIV who was CMV-seropositive. The nucleotide sequence is TGTGCCAGCAGCGCTTGGGACAGGGGGCTTTATGAGCAGTTCTTC. This sequence encodes CASSAWDRGLYEQFF.